This TCR beta chain was sequenced for a study of blood T cell repertoires in COVID-19. Looking at the study overall: The origin of the acute and convalescent COVID-19 samples was the United States, Italy and Spain. PBMCs, B-cell-depleted T cells, or T cells provided the cDNA or gDNA that made up the material.

CDR1 SGHRS and CDR2 YFSETQ come from the germline V gene. The CDR3 runs to 17 residues. Trimming cost V 0 bases and J 2 bases; bases outside gene matches: 7. The authors' processing: How many nucleated cells were present was estimated from reference gene primer amplification. Generated by immunoSEQ multiplex PCR, the TCRdb table keeps only in-frame clones and is missing some. V and J calls and clone size are given by that table; D and trimming were obtained from the DNA. The sample contains some 240,000 clones, around 81% of which appear only once. This chain joins TRBV5-1 and TRBJ1-2, with TRBD1 matching over 10 bases. The TCR was taken from a human donor in a cohort sampled during active COVID-19. The sequencing input was peripheral blood. The CDR3 here is CASSLEGQGNPNYGYTF. In nucleotides, the CDR3 is TGCGCCAGCAGCTTGGAGGGACAGGGGAACCCCAACTATGGCTACACCTTC.